This TCR beta chain was sequenced during a study of shared clonotypes between healthy human individuals. Study-wide context: Three plates were used per donor for CD4 naive, three for CD4 memory, two for CD8 naive and one for CD8 memory.

Germline assignment: CDR1 SEHNR and CDR2 FQNEAQ (reference sequence). This CDR3 is built from 14 residues. Losses at the gene ends were 5 bases for V and 5 bases for J; bases not matched to a gene: 6. TCRdb's table, derived via immunoSEQ multiplex PCR, lists solely in-frame clones and lacks some. The table lists 2 million to 3 million clones, approximately 93% of them singletons, with 0.36% in the top ten. This sequence was found in a man younger than 35 in good health. Some clones in this sample may be carry-over from other donors' samples. The genes are TRBV7-9 and TRBJ2-3, with TRBD1 matching over 8 bases. Material: naive CD4+ T cells from PBMCs. The subset is: CD45RA+ positively selected. CDR3 region: CASSLRRGQDTQYF. CDR3 coding DNA: TGTGCCAGCAGCCTCCGCAGGGGGCAAGATACGCAGTATTTT. Filled out from reference TRBV7-9 and TRBJ2-3, the complete variable domain reads DTGVSQNPRHKITKRGQNVTFRCDPISEHNRLYWYRQTLGQGPEFLTYFQNEAQLEKSRLLSDRFSAERPKGSFSTLEIQRTEQGDSAMYLCASSLRRGQDTQYFGPGTRLTVL.